These 17 T cell receptor beta chains were all obtained from the same sample, sequenced in a study of T cell responses to AZD1222 COVID-19 vaccine. The protocol was immunoSEQ multiplex PCR, while the TCRdb copy is restricted to in-frame clones and leaves out a portion. The sample contains about 85,000 clones, less than 85% of which appear only once. The material sequenced was peripheral blood, taken 28 days after the second AZD1222 dose. The receptors come from an adult who received the AZD1222 COVID-19 vaccine.

This chain links TRBV7-6 with TRBJ2-1, with 9 bases identical to TRBD2. Trimming at V came to 5 bases and at J to 4 bases, leaving 6 bases not matched to a gene. The CDR3 covers 15 residues. Germline V gene sequence: CDR1 SGHVS, CDR2 FNYEAQ. The CDR3 loop reads CASSRRTSAYNEQFF. As DNA, the CDR3 is TGTGCCAGCAGCCGCAGGACTAGCGCGTACAATGAGCAGTTCTTC.

This clone has just one count. The gene calls are TRBV29-1 and TRBJ1-3, with 7 bases aligning to TRBD1. The trim removed 3 bases at V and 2 bases at J, leaving 4 bases unmatched. The CDR3 is 14 amino acids. Germline V lookup: CDR1 SQVTM, CDR2 ANQGSEA. The CDR3 spells CSVDRGQTGNTIYF. The CDR3 bases are TGCAGCGTTGACCGGGGACAGACTGGAAACACCATATATTTT. Based on the CDR3 plus reference TRBV29-1 and TRBJ1-3, the full variable domain is SAVISQKPSRDICQRGTSLTIQCQVDSQVTMMFWYRQQPGQSLTLIATANQGSEATYESGFVIDKFPISRPNLTFSTLTVSNMSPEDSSIYLCSVDRGQTGNTIYFGEGSWLTVV.

The J gene is TRBJ2-7, the V gene TRBV19, with 13 bases that match TRBD2. Germline V gene data show CDR1 as LNHDA and CDR2 as SQIVND (reference sequence). V was clipped by 5 bases and J by 5 bases; unmatched bases: 12. CDR3 size: 17 residues. CDR3 sequence reads: CASSQGPQTSGRHEQYF. CDR3 DNA: TGTGCCAGTAGTCAGGGACCCCAGACTAGCGGGAGGCACGAGCAGTACTTC.

V and J are TRBV5-8 and TRBJ1-5, with TRBD1 matching 7 bases. Germline loops: CDR1 SGHTS, CDR2 YDEGEE. The CDR3 is 15 amino acids. J gave up 6 bases and V 0 bases, and 6 bases lay outside the gene matches. The CDR3 spells CASSLVRQGGQPQHF. CDR3 sequence (DNA): TGTGCCAGCAGCTTGGTTAGGCAGGGGGGTCAGCCCCAGCATTTT.

Remarks on this clone: The sample contains more than one DNA sequence encoding this CDR3. The chain couples TRBV5-1 to TRBJ2-7; D may be TRBD1 or TRBD2 (5 bases each). The V gene lost 0 bases and the J gene lost 4 bases, with 11 bases spanning the gap. The CDR3 extends over 14 amino acids. Germline V gene data show CDR1 as SGHRS and CDR2 as YFSETQ. CDR3 nucleotides: TGCGCCAGCAGCTTGGTTAGGGACCCGTACGAGCAGTACTTC. This sequence encodes CASSLVRDPYEQYF.

The chain combines TRBV19 with TRBJ2-1, with 9 bases that match TRBD1. Germline V gene lookup returns CDR1 LNHDA and CDR2 SQIVND (reference sequence). CDR3 length: 16 residues. V lost 7 bases and J lost 7; bases outside the gene matches: 14. In DNA form, the CDR3 reads TGTGCCAGTAAGGACAGGGGCGCACGACCCATAAATGAGCAGTTCTTC. As protein: CASKDRGARPINEQFF.

This chain links TRBV19 with TRBJ2-7; 9 nucleotides align to TRBD1. Germline CDR1 is LNHDA and CDR2 is SQIVND (reference sequence). The CDR3 totals 15 residues. The V segment lost 3 bases and the J segment 3 bases; nucleotides outside the gene matches: 6. The CDR3 spells CASSMGQGGYYEQYF. The CDR3 DNA reads as TGTGCCAGTAGTATGGGACAGGGAGGCTACTACGAGCAGTACTTC.

This clone was found a few times. The chain is built from TRBV9 and TRBJ2-2, with 10 bases that match TRBD2. CDR1 is SGDLS and CDR2 is YYNGEE in the germline V gene. J gave up 4 bases and V 4 bases, and 7 bases lay outside the gene matches. The length of the CDR3 is 16 residues. The DNA for the CDR3 is TGTGCCAGCAGCCTCATCGCTAGCGGGGGCACCGGGGAGCTGTTTTTT. It is translated as CASSLIASGGTGELFF.

The chain combines TRBV11-2 with TRBJ2-7; 7 bases match TRBD1. The CDR3 is 14 amino acids. J lost 4 bases, V lost 7 bases, and 10 bases had no gene match. Germline V CDR1 and CDR2: SGHAT, FQNNGV. The CDR3 DNA follows: TGTGCCAGCACCCGGACAGGTACTCCTTACGAGCAGTACTTC. It is translated as CASTRTGTPYEQYF.

The chain recombines TRBV28 with TRBJ1-1; D is undetermined. CDR1 MDHEN and CDR2 SYDVKM come from the germline V gene. This CDR3 spans 13 amino acids. V was pared by 3 bases and J by 0 bases, with 5 bases between. The CDR3 coding sequence is TGTGCCAGCAGTTTCCTGATGAACACTGAAGCTTTCTTT. It yields the protein CASSFLMNTEAFF.

The V call is TRBV24-1, the J call TRBJ2-3, with D uncertain. Germline V gives CDR1 KGHDR, CDR2 SFDVKD. V lost 5 bases, J lost 6 bases, and 5 bases lay in between. The CDR3 consists of 11 residues. The CDR3 loop reads CATSVGDTQYF. DNA for the CDR3: TGTGCCACCAGTGTGGGGGATACGCAGTATTTT.

The chain carries TRBV9 and TRBJ2-3; no clear D gene. There are 16 residues in the CDR3. Germline V gene lookup returns CDR1 SGDLS and CDR2 YYNGEE. The V end lost 4 bases, the J end lost 6 bases, and 21 bases lay between the germline ends. This chain's CDR3 is CASSPQFGSGVDTQYF. The CDR3 DNA is TGTGCCAGCAGCCCCCAGTTTGGTTCGGGTGTGGATACGCAGTATTTT.

The gene calls are TRBV2 and TRBJ2-5; D call uncertain. V lost 5 bases and J 5 bases, leaving 9 bases between the germline ends. This CDR3 spans 12 amino acids. Per germline, CDR1 SNHLY and CDR2 FYNNEI. The chain's CDR3 is CASSIILETQYF. The CDR3 DNA reads TGTGCCAGCAGTATAATCCTGGAGACCCAGTACTTC.

V is TRBV6-6 and J is TRBJ1-4, with D possibly TRBD1 on 6 matching bases. This CDR3 contains 15 residues. Germline V gives CDR1 MNHNY, CDR2 SVGAGI (reference sequence). V was clipped by 6 bases and J by 1 base, with 12 bases between them. CDR3 region: CASRLLQGTNEKLFF. The CDR3, as DNA: TGTGCCAGCAGACTATTACAGGGAACTAATGAAAAACTGTTTTTT.

The CDR3 coding sequence is TGTGCCAGCAGCGTAGGTTGGGGTAGTGGCTACACCTTC. Translation: CASSVGWGSGYTF. The V and J genes are TRBV9 and TRBJ1-2; D is undetermined. The germline V and J ends were trimmed by 0 bases and 7 bases, with 10 bases remaining between them. This CDR3 comprises 13 residues. CDR1 SGDLS and CDR2 YYNGEE come from the germline V gene.

This chain links TRBV5-4 with TRBJ2-3, with 7 bases identical to TRBD2. The junction had 3 bases not matched to a gene; V was cut back by 1 base and J by 1 base. Germline assignment: CDR1 SGHNT and CDR2 YYREEE (reference sequence). This CDR3 is 15 amino acids long. The CDR3 DNA reads as TGTGCCAGCAGCTTGTGGCTAGCGGGCACAGATACGCAGTATTTT. Its translation: CASSLWLAGTDTQYF.

The sample holds a few counts of this clone. This chain joins TRBV16 and TRBJ2-7; 8 bases agree with TRBD1. This CDR3 spans 15 amino acids. J gave up 3 bases and V 0 bases, and 4 bases lay outside the gene matches. Looked up from germline, CDR1 is KGHSY and CDR2 is FQNENV. For the CDR3, the DNA is TGTGCCAGCAGCCAATCGATAGGACAGGGCTACGAGCAGTACTTC. It encodes CASSQSIGQGYEQYF.